This T cell receptor beta chain comes out of a study of T cells after yellow fever vaccination. The overall study: Where fractions had low cell numbers, libraries were prepared from them with the SMART-Seq v4 Ultra Low Input RNA kit. Whole-study results and caveats: Post-booster repertoires again held most primary-vaccination clones (roughly 95% CD4, roughly 90% CD8). Within FACS-sorted repertoires, abundant clonotypes contaminating from the bulk population could be present.

The V and J ends lost 7 bases and 1 base respectively, with 16 bases between them. CDR3 length: 15 residues. The sample holds a few counts of this clonotype. Its antigen remains unidentified. TCRdb fed the 5' RACE reads into MiXCR, producing one record per CDR3 protein. This table has around 160,000 distinct CDR3 sequences, almost 7% appearing once. The TCR was taken from a man aged 18 to 29 who received the YFV17D yellow fever vaccine. The V call is TRBV12-3 or TRBV12-4, the J call TRBJ2-5, with D possibly being TRBD1 or TRBD2 (5 bases each). Sample: CD4+ T cells sorted from PBMCs, taken around 5 days after the first yellow fever vaccination. This CDR3 is CASTAGAGRQETQYF. CDR3 DNA sequence: TGTGCCAGCACCGCCGGGGCGGGCCGCCAAGAGACCCAGTACTTC.